The present T cell receptor (beta chain) was sequenced within a study of shared clonotypes between healthy human individuals. About the research overall: Three plates were used per donor for CD4 naive, three for CD4 memory, two for CD8 naive and one for CD8 memory.

An approximately 210 ng quantity of DNA, around 30,000 T cell genomes, went into the sorted-subset replicate PCRs. The assay was immunoSEQ multiplex PCR, and TCRdb's table has in-frame clones only and misses some. Here the sample spans about 1 million clones, around 82% being singletons. Note on this clone: What it binds is unknown.

Each sample came from a Caucasian adult donor living in Nashville, Tennessee. Findings of the study overall: Sequencing of the sorted subsets was shown by rarefaction to be incomplete despite large depth.

The CDR3 consists of 16 residues. Per the germline V gene, CDR1 is SQVTM and CDR2 is ANQGSEA. J was trimmed by 1 base and V by 6 bases; bases with no gene match: 7. The sample consisted of memory CD4+ T cells from PBMCs. Subset indicated: CD45RA-negative fraction. The rearrangement uses TRBV29-1 and TRBJ2-3; 13 bases fit TRBD2. The clonotype originates from a man aged 18 to 35 in good health. Some clones in this sample may be carry-over from other donors' samples. The DNA of the CDR3 is TGCAGCGTCGCTCGGACTAGCGGGAGCCGCACAGATACGCAGTATTTT. Translation: CSVARTSGSRTDTQYF.